This TCR beta chain was sequenced for a study of OX40 agonist ivuxolimab in advanced cancers. Study observations and caveats: Near-lowest levels of clonal expansion characterized partial responders at 0.1-3.0 mg/kg. Certain nonresponders additionally had low normalized T-cell clonal expansion. At 0.1 to 3.0 mg/kg, CD4+ and CD8+ blood T cells expanded clonally by week 6.

Germline-derived CDR1 and CDR2 are SGHDN and FVKESK. The CDR3 is 14 amino acids. V lost 6 bases to trimming and J lost 2 bases, with 14 bases between them. With respect to this clone: Its antigen is not identified.

The data were produced by immunoSEQ multiplex PCR, yet TCRdb's version contains in-frame clones alone and is incomplete. The table includes tens of thousands of clones, about four fifths detected once. The sample consisted of CD4+ or CD8+ T cells sorted from blood, taken in a trial of the OX40 agonist ivuxolimab. This clonotype originated in an adult with an advanced solid tumor such as melanoma, head and neck, liver or kidney cancer. V and J are TRBV14 and TRBJ2-7; TRBD2 might be the D (5 bases). CDR3 coding DNA: TGTGCCAGCAGTCCCGCGGGTTTCCCCTACGAGCAGTACTTC. This encodes CASSPAGFPYEQYF.